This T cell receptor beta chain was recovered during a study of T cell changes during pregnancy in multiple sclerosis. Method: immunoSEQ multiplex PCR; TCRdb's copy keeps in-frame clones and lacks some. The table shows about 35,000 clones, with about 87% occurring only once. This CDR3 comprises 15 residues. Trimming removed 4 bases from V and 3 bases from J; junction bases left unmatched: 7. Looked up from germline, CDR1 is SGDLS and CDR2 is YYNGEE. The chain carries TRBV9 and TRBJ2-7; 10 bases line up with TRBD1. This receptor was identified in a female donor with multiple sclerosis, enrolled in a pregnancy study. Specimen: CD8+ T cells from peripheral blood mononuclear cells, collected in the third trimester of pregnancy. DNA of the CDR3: TGTGCCAGCAGCCAAGGGACAGGGGTTGGCTACGAGCAGTACTTC. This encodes CASSQGTGVGYEQYF.